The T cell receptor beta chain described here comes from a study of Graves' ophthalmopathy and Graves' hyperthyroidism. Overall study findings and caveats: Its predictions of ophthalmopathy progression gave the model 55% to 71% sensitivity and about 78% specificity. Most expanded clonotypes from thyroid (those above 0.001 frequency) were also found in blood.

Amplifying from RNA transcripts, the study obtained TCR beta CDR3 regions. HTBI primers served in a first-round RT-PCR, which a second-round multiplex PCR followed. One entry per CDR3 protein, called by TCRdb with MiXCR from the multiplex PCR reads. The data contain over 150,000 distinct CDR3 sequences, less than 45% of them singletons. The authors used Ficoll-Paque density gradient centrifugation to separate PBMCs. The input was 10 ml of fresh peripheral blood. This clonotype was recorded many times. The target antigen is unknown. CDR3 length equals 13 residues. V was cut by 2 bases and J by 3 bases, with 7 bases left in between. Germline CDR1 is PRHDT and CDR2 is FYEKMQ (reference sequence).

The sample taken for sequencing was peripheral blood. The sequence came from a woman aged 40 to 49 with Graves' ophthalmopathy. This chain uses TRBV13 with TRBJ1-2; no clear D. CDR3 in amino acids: CASSLSGDYGYTF. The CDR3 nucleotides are TGTGCCAGCAGCTTATCTGGAGACTATGGCTACACCTTC. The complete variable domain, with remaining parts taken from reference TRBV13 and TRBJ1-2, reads AAGVIQSPRHLIKEKRETATLKCYPIPRHDTVYWYQQGPGQDPQFLISFYEKMQSDKGSIPDRFSAQQFSDYHSELNMSSLELGDSALYFCASSLSGDYGYTFGSGTRLTVV.